Listed below are T cell receptor beta chains from one sample, sequenced in a study of neurological immune-mediated disorders. Each CDR3 protein gets one entry after TCRdb re-called the 5' RACE reads with MiXCR. The sample carries some 100,000 distinct CDR3 sequences, approximately 13% recorded once. Sequenced input: PBMCs. The source is a female donor with HTLV-1-associated myelopathy (HAM/TSP). Both conserved end residues are part of each CDR3. The order of the fields is CDR3 DNA, CDR3 protein, clone size, J gene, V gene, D gene. The D gene is left open where the match is weak. Only part of the rows carry a size: once, few, many, or a class if the clone is expanded.

TGTGCCAGCAGTTCCTGGACAGGGGGCAATACCGGGGAGCTGTTTTTT,CASSSWTGGNTGELFF,many,TRBJ2-2,TRBV27,TRBD1
TGCAGTGCTCCACTCAGGGCATTCCCCGACGGGGAGCTGTTTTTT,CSAPLRAFPDGELFF,many,TRBJ2-2,TRBV20-1,NA
TGCGCCAGCAGCCAAGTCTATGGTCCTTCCGAAAAACTGTTTTTT,CASSQVYGPSEKLFF,many,TRBJ1-4,TRBV4-1,NA
TGTGCCAGCTCATCAAATACAGGGGGCGTGGAGACCCAGTACTTC,CASSSNTGGVETQYF,many,TRBJ2-5,TRBV18,TRBD1
TGTGCCAGCAGCCCTGACCGACGATCAGATACGCAGTATTTT,CASSPDRRSDTQYF,many,TRBJ2-3,TRBV7-9,NA
TGCAGTGCTAGGCAGGGGTTCCAAGAGACCCAGTACTTC,CSARQGFQETQYF,NA,TRBJ2-5,TRBV20-1,NA
TGTGCCAGCAGCTCGGATGGACGGCCCGAGTACTTC,CASSSDGRPEYF,NA,TRBJ2-7,TRBV5-5,NA
TGCGCCAGCAGCTTGTTACGGGGGGCCGGAGAGACCCAGTACTTC,CASSLLRGAGETQYF,many,TRBJ2-5,TRBV5-1,NA
TGCAGCGTTGATAGGACAGGGGGCGACTATGGCTACACCTTC,CSVDRTGGDYGYTF,many,TRBJ1-2,TRBV29-1,TRBD1
TGTGCCAGCAGCCCCATTTGGGCGTCCCCCTTAGCTGCAGATACGCAGTATTTT,CASSPIWASPLAADTQYF,NA,TRBJ2-3,TRBV7-8,NA
TGTGCCAGCAGCTACCGACTTGCAACTAATGAAAAACTGTTTTTT,CASSYRLATNEKLFF,many,TRBJ1-4,TRBV11-2,NA
TGTGCCAGCAGCCTCCGCTCCTACGAGCAGTACTTC,CASSLRSYEQYF,few,TRBJ2-7,TRBV28,NA
TGTGCCAGCAGCCAAGAGAGGGGGCGGGGAGAGACCCAGTACTTC,CASSQERGRGETQYF,many,TRBJ2-5,TRBV4-2,NA
TGTGCCAGCAGTTTCGGGCGCCAAGAGACCCAGTACTTC,CASSFGRQETQYF,many,TRBJ2-5,TRBV12-3/TRBV12-4,NA
TGCAGTGCTAGAGATGTTCACGGGTTCCCCAAAAACATTCAGTACTTC,CSARDVHGFPKNIQYF,NA,TRBJ2-4,TRBV20-1,NA
TGTGCCAGCAGTAAAGCCGGGACAGCGACCCAAGAAGCTTTCTTT,CASSKAGTATQEAFF,NA,TRBJ1-1,TRBV2,TRBD1
TGTGCCAGCAGTCAAACAGGGGGCGCAAGTACCGGGGAGCTGTTTTTT,CASSQTGGASTGELFF,many,TRBJ2-2,TRBV6-1,TRBD1
TGTGCCAGCAGCCTATGGCGGGGGGATACGCAGTATTTT,CASSLWRGDTQYF,NA,TRBJ2-3,TRBV7-2,TRBD2
TGCGCCAGCAGCTTGGACACATATGGCTACACCTTC,CASSLDTYGYTF,many,TRBJ1-2,TRBV5-1,NA
TGTGCCAGCAGTTCTAACAGGGGGCACGACGAGCAGTACTTC,CASSSNRGHDEQYF,many,TRBJ2-7,TRBV6-6,TRBD1
TGTGCCAGCAGTCTACTTAGTGGGGGGGTGCGGTACGAGCAGTACTTC,CASSLLSGGVRYEQYF,once,TRBJ2-7,TRBV28,TRBD2
TGCGCCAGCAGCCCCGTAGCGGGGCGGTACAATGAGCAGTTCTTC,CASSPVAGRYNEQFF,many,TRBJ2-1,TRBV5-1,TRBD2
TGTGCCAGCAGCGTACAGGGGACTGCTAATGAAAAACTGTTTTTT,CASSVQGTANEKLFF,many,TRBJ1-4,TRBV9,NA
TGCAGTGCTAGAAGGAGCCTTTTTAATTCACCCCTCCACTTT,CSARRSLFNSPLHF,NA,TRBJ1-6,TRBV20-1,NA
TGCGCCAGCAGCTGGCGGGAGAACACTGAAGCTTTCTTT,CASSWRENTEAFF,many,TRBJ1-1,TRBV5-1,NA
TGTGCCAGCAGTTCCAACAACGTACGGCGGACTGAAGCTTTCTTT,CASSSNNVRRTEAFF,many,TRBJ1-1,TRBV12-3/TRBV12-4,NA